This T cell receptor (beta chain) originates from a study of blood T cell repertoires in COVID-19. All enrollees were about 18 to 90 years old and from fewer than 25 US areas. TCRdb's table, derived via immunoSEQ multiplex PCR, lists solely in-frame clones and lacks some. This table holds approximately 260,000 clones, 84% found once. Germline-derived CDR1 and CDR2 are KGHSH and LQKENI. The CDR3 runs to 16 residues. Germline trimming cut 4 bases from V and 5 bases from J; bases unmatched to any gene: 4. The sample was PBMCs or T cells enriched from blood (not recorded which). J is TRBJ2-1 and V is TRBV18; TRBD2 matches 14 bases. The TCR was taken from a man aged 45-65 years who had recovered from COVID-19. Here the CDR3 DNA reads TGTGCCAGCTCACAACCGGGACTAGCGGGGGACAATGAGCAGTTCTTC. It is translated as CASSQPGLAGDNEQFF.